This T cell receptor (beta chain) derives from a study of response to subunit inactivated influenza vaccine. General study results and limits: Authors suggested each seasonal influenza vaccination recruits few new T cells.

There are a few counts of this clonotype. The antigen is undetermined. TCRdb reprocessed the RT-PCR reads via MiXCR and lists one record per CDR3 protein. Here the sample spans about 700,000 distinct CDR3 sequences, approximately 14% being singletons. V lost 0 bases and J lost 5, with 17 bases in between. The CDR3 length is 16 residues. In germline, CDR1 is SGDLS, CDR2 YYNGEE. The sequence was obtained from a man aged 45 to 65 who received an inactivated influenza vaccine. The sequencing used PBMCs from blood, collected less than 13 days after vaccination. The gene calls are TRBV9 and TRBJ2-5, with D maybe TRBD1 (5 bases). CDR3: CASSVGGQSRQETQYF. The CDR3 bases are TGTGCCAGCAGCGTAGGAGGCCAGTCCCGACAGGAGACCCAGTACTTC. The entire variable domain, with the rest obtained from reference TRBV9 and TRBJ2-5, is as follows: DSGVTQTPKHLITATGQRVTLRCSPRSGDLSVYWYQQSLDQGLQFLIQYYNGEERAKGNILERFSAQQFPDLHSELNLSSLELGDSALYFCASSVGGQSRQETQYFGPGTRLLVL.